Following are 13 T cell receptor beta chains from one sample sequenced in a study of T cells expressing NK-cell markers. TCRdb reprocessed the 5' RACE reads and reports one entry per CDR3 protein, with no DNA. The table lists fewer than 400,000 distinct CDR3 sequences. Sequenced: blood T cells: a sorted CD56 or NKG2C T cell subset, CD4+ or CD8+ T cells, or bulk PBMC T cells (not recorded which). These receptors were collected from a woman in her forties or fifties in good health.

V and J are TRBV4-2 and TRBJ2-3; absent DNA, TCRdb's TRBD2 call cannot be checked. This CDR3 comprises 22 residues. Looked up from germline, CDR1 is LGHNA and CDR2 is YNFKEQ. The CDR3 is CASSQGFTLSLAGGPFTDTQYF.

This sequence joins TRBV5-1 and TRBJ2-3; the D call of TRBD2 rests on TCRdb alone, since no DNA is present to check it. The CDR3 has 19 amino acids. CDR1 SGHRS and CDR2 YFSETQ come from the germline V gene. The CDR3 is CASSPGLAGGTSVTDTQYF.

CDR3 protein: CSARGLAGGQETQYF. The chain joins TRBV20-1 to TRBJ2-5; TCRdb picks TRBD2, but there is no DNA to check that call. The CDR3 is made up of 15 amino acids. Germline V gene data show CDR1 as DFQATT and CDR2 as SNEGSKA (reference sequence).

The chain joins TRBV3-1 to TRBJ2-7; TCRdb lists TRBD2, though no DNA is available to test this call. Per the germline V gene, CDR1 is LGHDT and CDR2 is YNNKEL (reference sequence). CDR3 length: 15 amino acids. CDR3: CASSHLQRESHEQYF.

The rearrangement links TRBV5-1 to TRBJ1-1; TCRdb reports TRBD1, a call that lacks DNA to check it against. The V gene's germline CDR1 is SGHRS and CDR2 YFSETQ. The CDR3 length is 15 residues. The CDR3: CASSFGQGGITEAFF.

This chain links TRBV28 with TRBJ1-1; TCRdb indicates TRBD1, and absent DNA this call remains unverified. The length of the CDR3 is 14 residues. From germline, CDR1 is MDHEN and CDR2 SYDVKM. CDR3 loop: CASTGGAVNTEAFF.

The rearrangement joins TRBV25-1 to TRBJ1-6; the TCRdb call, TRBD1, lacks DNA for checking. Germline values: CDR1 MGHDK, CDR2 SYGVNS. CDR3 length: 13 residues. CDR3 residues: CASRGQGASPLHF. The full variable domain, in which reference TRBV25-1 and TRBJ1-6 provide the parts outside the CDR3, is EADIYQTPRYLVIGTGKKITLECSQTMGHDKMYWYQQDPGMELHLIHYSYGVNSTEKGDLSSESTVSRIRTEHFPLTLESARPSHTSQYLCASRGQGASPLHFGNGTRLTVT.

The chain has TRBV7-6 and TRBJ2-2; the TCRdb D gene call, TRBD2, has no DNA to confirm it. The CDR3 is made up of 16 amino acids. Germline CDR1 reads SGHVS; CDR2 reads FNYEAQ. The CDR3 spells CASSLTGPSHAGELFF.

J is TRBJ2-7 and V is TRBV5-1; TCRdb names TRBD1, which stays unverified in the absence of DNA. CDR1 and CDR2 (germline): SGHRS, YFSETQ. The CDR3 extends over 15 amino acids. The CDR3 region is CASSRRAGKDYEQYF.

This chain joins TRBV20-1 and TRBJ1-1. This CDR3 has 12 amino acids. Germline CDR1 DFQATT, CDR2 SNEGSKA (reference sequence). This CDR3 is CGEVSTTGEAFF.

CDR3 loop: CSARGDLGRYNEQFF. The rearrangement links TRBV20-1 to TRBJ2-1; TCRdb calls TRBD1, which cannot be checked without DNA. This CDR3 spans 15 amino acids. In germline, CDR1 is DFQATT, CDR2 SNEGSKA (reference sequence).

The chain has TRBV20-1 and TRBJ2-3; the D call from TCRdb, TRBD2, cannot be confirmed without DNA. The CDR3 loop spans 15 amino acids. Germline CDR1 and CDR2: DFQATT and SNEGSKA (reference sequence). The CDR3 loop reads CSAREGGGWQNTQYF.

The chain has TRBV7-2 and TRBJ2-1; there is no DNA to check the TCRdb D call of TRBD2. The CDR3 is 17 residues long. Germline V gene data show CDR1 as SGHTA and CDR2 as FQGNSA. The CDR3 protein is CASSQLAGGPQGREQFF.